This TCR beta chain was recorded in a study of Ad26.COV2.S vaccination and SARS-CoV-2 variants. Study summary: Administration of Ad26.COV2.S was intramuscular, either once or twice 56 days apart.

Germline V gene lookup returns CDR1 MNHEY and CDR2 SVGAGI. CDR3 length equals 13 residues. V was pared by 2 bases and J by 4 bases, with 7 bases between. Clones were read by immunoSEQ multiplex PCR, and TCRdb kept only the in-frame ones, dropping some. The repertoire includes hundreds of thousands of clones, approximately 83% of them detected once, and about 8% sits in the top ten. Treatment noted: about 20 received Ad26.COV2.S at low or high dose, single or two shots; several received placebo; per-sample allocation not given. Day 63 after the first injection of vaccine or placebo was the sampling time.

The clonotype originates from a person between 18 and 65 years old who received the Ad26.COV2.S COVID-19 vaccine or a placebo. Sample: peripheral blood, taken in a trial of Ad26.COV2.S vaccine versus placebo. The chain recombines TRBV6-5 with TRBJ2-3; D unresolved. CDR3 protein: CASSYRVADTQYF. The CDR3 coding sequence is TGTGCCAGCAGTTACAGGGTGGCAGATACGCAGTATTTT.